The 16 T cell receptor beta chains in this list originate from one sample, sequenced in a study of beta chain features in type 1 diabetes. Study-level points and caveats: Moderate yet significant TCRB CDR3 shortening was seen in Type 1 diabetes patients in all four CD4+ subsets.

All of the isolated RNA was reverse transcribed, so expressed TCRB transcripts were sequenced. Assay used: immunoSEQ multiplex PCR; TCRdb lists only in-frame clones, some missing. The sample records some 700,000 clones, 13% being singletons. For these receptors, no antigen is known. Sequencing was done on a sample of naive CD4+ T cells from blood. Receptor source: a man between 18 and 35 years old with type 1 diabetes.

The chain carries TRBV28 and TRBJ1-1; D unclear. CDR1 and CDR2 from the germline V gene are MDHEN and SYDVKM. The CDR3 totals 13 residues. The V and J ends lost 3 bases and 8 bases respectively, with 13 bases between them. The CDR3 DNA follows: TGTGCCAGCAGTTTCAGCGGAGGCGGGGAAGCTTTCTTT. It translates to CASSFSGGGEAFF. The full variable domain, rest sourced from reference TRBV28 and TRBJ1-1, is DVKVTQSSRYLVKRTGEKVFLECVQDMDHENMFWYRQDPGLGLRLIYFSYDVKMKEKGDIPEGYSVSREKKERFSLILESASTNQTSMYLCASSFSGGGEAFFGQGTRLTVV.

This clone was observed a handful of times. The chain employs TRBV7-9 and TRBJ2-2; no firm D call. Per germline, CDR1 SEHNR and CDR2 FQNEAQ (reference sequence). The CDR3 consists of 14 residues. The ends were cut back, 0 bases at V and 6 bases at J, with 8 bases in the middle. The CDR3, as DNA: TGTGCCAGCAGCTTAGCTGGCGAAGCCGGGGAGCTGTTTTTT. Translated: CASSLAGEAGELFF.

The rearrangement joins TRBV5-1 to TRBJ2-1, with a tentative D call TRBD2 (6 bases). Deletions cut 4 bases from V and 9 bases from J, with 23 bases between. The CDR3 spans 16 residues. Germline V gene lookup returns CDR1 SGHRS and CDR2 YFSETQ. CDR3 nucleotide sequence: TGCGCCAGCAGCCCGGAGGGTACGGGGGACCTACCTGAGCAGTTCTTC. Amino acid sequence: CASSPEGTGDLPEQFF.

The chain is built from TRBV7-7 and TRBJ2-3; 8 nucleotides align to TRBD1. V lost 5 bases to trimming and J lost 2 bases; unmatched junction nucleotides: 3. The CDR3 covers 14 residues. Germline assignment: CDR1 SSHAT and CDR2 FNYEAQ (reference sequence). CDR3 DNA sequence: TGTGCCAGCAGCCGGGGACAGGTCACAGATACGCAGTATTTT. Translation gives CASSRGQVTDTQYF.

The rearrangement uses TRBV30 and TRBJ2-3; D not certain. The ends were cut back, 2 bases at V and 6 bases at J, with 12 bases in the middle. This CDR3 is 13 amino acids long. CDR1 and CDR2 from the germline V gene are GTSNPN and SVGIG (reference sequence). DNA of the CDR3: TGTGCCTGGAGTCAGGTTGGGTGGGATACGCAGTATTTT. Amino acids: CAWSQVGWDTQYF.

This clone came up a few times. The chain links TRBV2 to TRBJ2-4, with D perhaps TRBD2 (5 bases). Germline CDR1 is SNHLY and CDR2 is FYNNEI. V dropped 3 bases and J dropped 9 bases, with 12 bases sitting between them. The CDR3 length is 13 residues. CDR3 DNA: TGTGCCAGCAGTGAGGGAGAGATAGGCATTCAGTACTTC. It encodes CASSEGEIGIQYF.

This chain's CDR3 is CASSLVGLAGVQYF. As DNA, the CDR3 is TGCGCCAGCAGCCTGGTAGGACTAGCGGGGGTTCAGTACTTC. The rearrangement links TRBV5-1 to TRBJ2-7, with 13 nucleotides matching TRBD2. V lost 4 bases and J lost 10; bases outside the gene matches: 8. The germline gives CDR1 SGHRS, CDR2 YFSETQ. The CDR3 extends over 14 amino acids.

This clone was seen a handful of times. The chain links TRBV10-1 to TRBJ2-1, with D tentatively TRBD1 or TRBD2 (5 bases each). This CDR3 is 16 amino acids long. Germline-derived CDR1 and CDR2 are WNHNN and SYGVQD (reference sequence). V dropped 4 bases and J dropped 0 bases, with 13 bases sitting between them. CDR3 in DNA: TGCGCCAGCAGTGGGGGGACGGGAAGCTCCTACAATGAGCAGTTCTTC. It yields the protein CASSGGTGSSYNEQFF.

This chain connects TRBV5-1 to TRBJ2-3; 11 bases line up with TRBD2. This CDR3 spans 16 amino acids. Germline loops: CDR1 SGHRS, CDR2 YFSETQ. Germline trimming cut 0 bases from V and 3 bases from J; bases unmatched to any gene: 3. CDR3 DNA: TGCGCCAGCAGCTTGGGCCTAGCGGGGGGTACAGATACGCAGTATTTT. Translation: CASSLGLAGGTDTQYF.

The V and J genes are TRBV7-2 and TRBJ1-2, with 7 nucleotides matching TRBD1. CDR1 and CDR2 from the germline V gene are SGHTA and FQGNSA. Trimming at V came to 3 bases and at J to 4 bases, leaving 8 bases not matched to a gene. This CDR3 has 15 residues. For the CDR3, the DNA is TGTGCCAGCAGCTTTACAGGGGCCACGGGCTATGGCTACACCTTC. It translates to CASSFTGATGYGYTF. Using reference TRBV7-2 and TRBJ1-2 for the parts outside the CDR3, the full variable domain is GAGVSQSPSNKVTEKGKDVELRCDPISGHTALYWYRQSLGQGLEFLIYFQGNSAPDKSGLPSDRFSAERTGGSVSTLTIQRTQQEDSAVYLCASSFTGATGYGYTFGSGTRLTVV.

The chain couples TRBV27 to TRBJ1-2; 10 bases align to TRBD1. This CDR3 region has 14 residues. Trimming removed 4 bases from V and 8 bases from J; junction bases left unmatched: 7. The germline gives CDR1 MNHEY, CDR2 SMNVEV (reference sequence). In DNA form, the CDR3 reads TGTGCCAGCAGTTCTCTGGGGACAGGGGACGGCTACACCTTC. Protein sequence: CASSSLGTGDGYTF.

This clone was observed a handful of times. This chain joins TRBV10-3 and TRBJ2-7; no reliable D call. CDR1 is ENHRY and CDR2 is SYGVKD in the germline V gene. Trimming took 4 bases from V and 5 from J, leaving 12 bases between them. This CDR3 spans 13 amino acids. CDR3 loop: CAISGTQGDEQYF. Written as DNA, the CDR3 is TGTGCCATCAGTGGAACACAAGGAGACGAGCAGTACTTC.

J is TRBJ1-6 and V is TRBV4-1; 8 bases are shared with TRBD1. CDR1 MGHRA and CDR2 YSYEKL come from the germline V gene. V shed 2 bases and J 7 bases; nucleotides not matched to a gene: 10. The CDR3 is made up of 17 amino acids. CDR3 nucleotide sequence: TGCGCCAGCAGCCAACCACAAGGGGGACAGGCAAATTCACCCCTCCACTTT. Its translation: CASSQPQGGQANSPLHF.

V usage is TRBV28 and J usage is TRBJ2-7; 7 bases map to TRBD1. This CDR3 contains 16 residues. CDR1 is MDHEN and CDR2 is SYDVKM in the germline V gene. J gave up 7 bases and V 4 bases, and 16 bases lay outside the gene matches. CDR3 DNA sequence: TGTGCCAGCAGTTCCCCGGGACAGAGTTCGGCTAGTGAGCAGTACTTC. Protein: CASSSPGQSSASEQYF.

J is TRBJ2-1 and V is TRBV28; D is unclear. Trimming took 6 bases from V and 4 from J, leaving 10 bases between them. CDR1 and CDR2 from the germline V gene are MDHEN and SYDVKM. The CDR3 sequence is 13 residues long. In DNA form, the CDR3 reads TGTGCCAGCAGCCCCCTCCAGTACAATGAGCAGTTCTTC. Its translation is CASSPLQYNEQFF.

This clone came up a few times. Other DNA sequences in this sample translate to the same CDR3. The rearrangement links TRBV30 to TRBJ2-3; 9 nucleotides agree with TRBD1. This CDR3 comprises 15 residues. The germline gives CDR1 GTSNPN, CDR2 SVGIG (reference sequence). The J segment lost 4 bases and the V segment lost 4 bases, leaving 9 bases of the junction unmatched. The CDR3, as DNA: TGTGCCTGGATCCCAGGACAGGGGCGACCAGATACGCAGTATTTT. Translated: CAWIPGQGRPDTQYF.